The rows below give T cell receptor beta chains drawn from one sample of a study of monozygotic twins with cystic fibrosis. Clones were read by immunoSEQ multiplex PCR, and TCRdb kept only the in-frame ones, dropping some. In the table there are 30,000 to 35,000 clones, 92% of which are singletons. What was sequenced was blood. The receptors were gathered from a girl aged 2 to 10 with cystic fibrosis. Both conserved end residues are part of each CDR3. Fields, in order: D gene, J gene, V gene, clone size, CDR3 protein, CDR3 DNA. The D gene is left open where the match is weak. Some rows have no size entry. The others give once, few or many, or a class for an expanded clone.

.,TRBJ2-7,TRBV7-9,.,CASSPGAYEQYF,TGTGCCAGCAGCCCGGGGGCTTACGAGCAGTACTTC
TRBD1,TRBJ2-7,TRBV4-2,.,CASSQDLGTGPSSYEQYF,TGTGCCAGCAGCCAAGATCTTGGGACAGGACCGAGCTCCTACGAGCAGTACTTC
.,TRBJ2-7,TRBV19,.,CASSISGHSAYEQYF,TGTGCCAGTAGTATATCGGGACACAGCGCCTACGAGCAGTACTTC
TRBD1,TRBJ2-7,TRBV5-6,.,CASSLPKGQGSSYEQYF,TGTGCCAGCAGCTTGCCCAAAGGACAGGGGTCCTCCTACGAGCAGTACTTC
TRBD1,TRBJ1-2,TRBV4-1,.,CASSQVGTGGASDGYTF,TGCGCCAGCAGCCAAGTGGGCACAGGGGGCGCTTCGGATGGCTACACCTTC
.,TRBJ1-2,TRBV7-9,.,CASSTHLGASYGYTF,TGTGCCAGCAGCACACACTTGGGGGCCAGCTATGGCTACACCTTC
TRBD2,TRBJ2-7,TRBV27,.,CASSFSAGGAYEQYF,TGTGCCAGCAGTTTCTCGGCGGGAGGCGCCTACGAGCAGTACTTC
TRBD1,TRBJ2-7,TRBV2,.,CASTGQGDHEQYF,TGTGCCAGCACGGGACAGGGGGACCACGAGCAGTACTTC
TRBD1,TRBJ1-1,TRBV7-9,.,CASSSGQGETTEAFF,TGTGCCAGCAGCTCGGGACAGGGGGAGACGACTGAAGCTTTCTTT
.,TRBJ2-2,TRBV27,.,CASSLRGDTGELFF,TGTGCCAGCAGTTTAAGGGGTGACACCGGGGAGCTGTTTTTT
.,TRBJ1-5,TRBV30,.,CAWRTDPWGPQHF,TGTGCCTGGAGGACGGACCCTTGGGGGCCCCAGCATTTT
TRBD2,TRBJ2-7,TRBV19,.,CASSVGLATTYEQYF,TGTGCCAGTAGTGTCGGACTAGCGACTACCTACGAGCAGTACTTC
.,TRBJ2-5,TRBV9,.,CASSISGEETQYF,TGTGCCAGCAGTATATCGGGTGAGGAGACCCAGTACTTC
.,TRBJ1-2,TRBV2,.,CASSESSYGYTF,TGTGCCAGCAGTGAAAGCAGCTATGGCTACACCTTC
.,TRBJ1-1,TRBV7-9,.,CASSLEGRAFF,TGTGCCAGCAGCTTGGAAGGTAGGGCTTTCTTT
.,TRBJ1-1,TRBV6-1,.,CASTRTVNTEAFF,TGTGCCAGCACCCGGACAGTGAACACTGAAGCTTTCTTT
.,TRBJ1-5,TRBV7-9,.,CASSLEGQPQHF,TGTGCCAGCAGCTTAGAAGGGCAGCCCCAGCATTTT
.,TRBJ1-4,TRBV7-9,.,CASSPERFENEKLFF,TGTGCCAGCAGCCCAGAAAGATTCGAAAATGAAAAACTGTTTTTT
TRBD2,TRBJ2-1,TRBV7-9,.,CASSLLAGDEQFF,TGTGCCAGCAGCTTATTAGCGGGAGACGAGCAGTTCTTC
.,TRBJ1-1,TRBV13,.,CASSQSGHGDTEAFF,TGTGCCAGCAGCCAATCAGGACATGGTGACACTGAAGCTTTCTTT
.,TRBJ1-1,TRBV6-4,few,CASSDSQPGEANTEAFF,TGTGCCAGCAGTGACTCTCAACCAGGGGAAGCAAACACTGAAGCTTTCTTT
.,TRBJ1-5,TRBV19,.,CASSIGRTGAQPQHF,TGTGCCAGTAGTATAGGACGGACCGGGGCCCAGCCCCAGCATTTT
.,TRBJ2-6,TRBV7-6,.,CASSFEVSGANVLTF,TGTGCCAGCAGCTTTGAAGTGTCAGGGGCCAACGTCCTGACTTTC
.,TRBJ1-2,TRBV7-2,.,CASSLDSSTYGYTF,TGTGCCAGCAGCTTAGACAGTTCTACCTATGGCTACACCTTC
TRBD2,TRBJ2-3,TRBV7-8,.,CASSSPGGARDTQYF,TGTGCCAGCAGCTCCCCGGGGGGGGCCCGAGATACGCAGTATTTT
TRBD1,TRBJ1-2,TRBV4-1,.,CASSPGQGANGYTF,TGCGCCAGCAGCCCGGGGCAGGGGGCAAATGGCTACACCTTC
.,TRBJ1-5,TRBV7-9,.,CASSLDTLQPQHF,TGTGCCAGCAGCTTAGATACTCTTCAGCCCCAGCATTTT
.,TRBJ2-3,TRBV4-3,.,CASSQTQTDTQYF,TGCGCCAGCAGCCAAACCCAGACAGATACGCAGTATTTT
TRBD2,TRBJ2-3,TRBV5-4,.,CASSTPGGSHTDTQYF,TGTGCCAGCAGCACCCCGGGGGGGTCCCACACAGATACGCAGTATTTT
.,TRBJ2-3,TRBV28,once,CASNSHTSVGGTDTQYF,TGTGCCAGCAACTCCCATACATCAGTGGGCGGGACAGATACGCAGTATTTT
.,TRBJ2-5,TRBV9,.,CASSLSTGHGHQETQYF,TGTGCCAGCAGCCTTTCGACCGGCCATGGGCACCAAGAGACCCAGTACTTC
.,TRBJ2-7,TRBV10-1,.,CASSGGRGAAYEQYF,TGCGCCAGCAGTGGCGGACGGGGGGCCGCCTACGAGCAGTACTTC
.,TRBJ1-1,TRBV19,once,CASSRRTAPEAFF,TGTGCCAGTAGTAGAAGGACAGCCCCTGAAGCTTTCTTT
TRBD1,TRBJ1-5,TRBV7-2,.,CASSLDRGNGQPQHF,TGTGCCAGCAGTCTCGACAGGGGGAATGGTCAGCCCCAGCATTTT
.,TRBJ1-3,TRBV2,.,CASSEEAFYSGNTIYF,TGTGCCAGCAGTGAGGAGGCGTTTTACTCTGGAAACACCATATATTTT
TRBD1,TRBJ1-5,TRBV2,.,CASSEAPDRVQPQHF,TGTGCCAGCAGTGAAGCGCCAGACAGGGTTCAGCCCCAGCATTTT
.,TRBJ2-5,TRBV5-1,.,CASSSSHPNQETQYF,TGCGCCAGCAGCTCATCCCACCCCAATCAAGAGACCCAGTACTTC
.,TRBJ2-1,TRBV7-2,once,CASSLVVRGTTKQFF,TGTGCCAGCAGCTTAGTAGTCAGGGGGACTACGAAGCAGTTCTTC
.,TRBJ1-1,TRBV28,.,CASSFGDTEAFF,TGTGCCAGCAGCTTCGGGGACACTGAAGCTTTCTTT
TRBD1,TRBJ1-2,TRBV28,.,CASSLGTGGWKGYGYTF,TGTGCCAGCAGTTTAGGCACAGGGGGCTGGAAGGGGTATGGCTACACCTTC
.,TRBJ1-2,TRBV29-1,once,CSVWAIHGYTF,TGCAGCGTTTGGGCTATCCATGGCTACACCTTC
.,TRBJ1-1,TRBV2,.,CARTTTRTTEAFF,TGTGCCAGGACAACGACCCGGACCACTGAAGCTTTCTTT
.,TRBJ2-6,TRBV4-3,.,CASSERSSGANVLTF,TGCGCCAGCAGCGAAAGAAGCTCTGGGGCCAACGTCCTGACTTTC
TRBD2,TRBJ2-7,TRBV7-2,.,CASSYLAGHSSYEQYF,TGTGCCAGCAGCTACTTAGCGGGTCACAGCTCCTACGAGCAGTACTTC
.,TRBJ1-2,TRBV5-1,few,CASSFSVQANYGYTF,TGCGCCAGCAGCTTTAGTGTTCAAGCTAACTATGGCTACACCTTC
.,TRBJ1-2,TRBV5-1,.,CASSSEPGRHYGYTF,TGCGCCAGCAGCAGCGAACCGGGACGGCATTATGGCTACACCTTC
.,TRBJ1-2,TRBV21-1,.,CASSKSTNRDSNDGYTF,TGTGCCAGCAGCAAAAGCACAAACCGGGACAGTAACGATGGCTACACCTTC
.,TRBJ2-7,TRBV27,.,CASSTRGPYEQYF,TGTGCCAGCAGTACCCGAGGGCCCTACGAGCAGTACTTC
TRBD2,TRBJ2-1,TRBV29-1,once,CSAQSGTSGYNEQFF,TGCAGCGCCCAATCCGGGACTAGCGGCTACAATGAGCAGTTCTTC
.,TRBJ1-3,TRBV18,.,CASSPPGFRSGNTIYF,TGTGCCAGCTCACCACCAGGGTTCCGCTCTGGAAACACCATATATTTT
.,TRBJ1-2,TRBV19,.,CASSPSTNYGYTF,TGTGCCAGTAGTCCTTCTACTAACTATGGCTACACCTTC
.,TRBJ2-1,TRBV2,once,CASSVPREGSMRSYNEQFF,TGTGCCAGCAGTGTTCCGCGGGAAGGTTCAATGCGGTCCTACAATGAGCAGTTCTTC
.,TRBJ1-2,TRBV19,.,CASSYAGDYGYTF,TGTGCCAGTAGTTATGCAGGGGACTATGGCTACACCTTC
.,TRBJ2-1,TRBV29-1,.,CSVARYTGYNEQFF,TGCAGCGTTGCCAGATATACAGGGTATAATGAGCAGTTCTTC
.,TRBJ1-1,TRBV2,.,CASSEETGSWSEAFF,TGTGCCAGCAGTGAAGAAACGGGGAGTTGGTCTGAAGCTTTCTTT
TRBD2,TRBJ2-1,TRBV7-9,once,CASSPPGLAYNEQFF,TGTGCCAGCAGCCCCCCGGGACTAGCGTACAATGAGCAGTTCTTC
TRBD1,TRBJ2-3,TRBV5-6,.,CASRLQGNTQYF,TGTGCCAGCAGGCTACAGGGGAATACGCAGTATTTT